This T cell receptor beta chain was retrieved from a study of beta chain features in type 1 diabetes (dated by TCRdb to between 2018 and 2020). Regarding the complete study: Mean age, gender distribution, total cell number and subset yield were not different between patients and healthy donors. A total of around 110,000,000 sorted cells were examined across all samples, and RNA yield correlated strongly with the number of cells per subset. In the study, TCRB repertoires of sorted circulating CD4+ T cell subsets from recently diagnosed type 1 diabetes patients were compared with those of matched healthy donors. Whereas all 30 or so donors provided naive and central memory subsets, regulatory and stem cell-like memory subsets were isolated from just 8 patients and roughly eight healthy donors. Overall results and qualifications from the work: The naive, central memory and regulatory TCRB repertoires appeared to resemble one another more closely among patients than among healthy donors. In all four CD4+ subsets, TCRB CDR3 length was moderately but significantly shorter in type 1 diabetes patients. Because cDNA was sequenced instead of genomic DNA, highly expressing activated cells could be over-represented, though the groups showed no difference in activation or CD3 levels. At VDJ recombination sites, type 1 diabetes patients had fewer insertions and more deleted nucleotides, which implies abnormalities in thymic rearrangement. Because small numbers of individuals were included in the HLA sub-analyses, any influence of HLA type on TCRB rearrangement was left unresolved. PCR may preferentially amplify shorter templates, but because patient and control samples were amplified and corrected together, any resulting skew would affect both groups equally.

The entire isolated RNA was reverse transcribed using the High Capacity cDNA Reverse Transcription Kit, and thus expressed TCRB transcripts were sequenced. Deep immunoSEQ sequencing was applied to naive, central memory and regulatory T cell samples, giving an average of roughly 3.5 million total reads per sample. Sorted cells were lysed in RLT buffer, and RNA was extracted using DNase-treated RNeasy Micro or Mini kits according to cell number. Each cell subset was processed separately to prevent cross-contamination, with patient and healthy donor samples processed together. The immunoSEQ multiplex PCR was used to amplify TCRB sequences from cDNA, generating 87-bp fragments that spanned the CDR3 region. Sequencing of the amplicons was done on the Illumina HiSeq platform. Per the source publication's procedure: Synthetic template baselines were used to correct PCR bias computationally, reads within Hamming distance 2 were collapsed together, and singletons that could not be merged were discarded. Reads were aligned against IMGT so that V, D and J genes, CDR3 length and insertions or deletions at six rearrangement sites could be assigned. Within each subset, clonotype counts were normalized to sorted cell number, after which true diversity and Gini coefficients were computed with the tcR R package. The overlap coefficient, calculated on TCRB nucleotide sequences, was used to quantify repertoire sharing. Out-of-frame TCRB sequences from naive cells were analyzed as a proxy for the pre-selection repertoire. TCRdb limited this immuneACCESS table to in-frame rearrangements with V and J called. A share of clones is missing; checked studies link under half to unresolved V genes, and the rest is unexplained. V and J calls and clone size are those listed in that table; D and trimming were worked out from the DNA. Counted in this sample were around 260,000 clones; 20% of them appeared once. Approximately 0.029% of the sample is taken by the ten largest.

Worth noting for this clone: What antigen it recognizes has not been identified. Base qualities are missing; no much larger clone stands one base away.

A single peripheral blood draw of about 120 mL on average was collected from each donor into heparinised tubes. A BD FACSAria II was used to sort naive, central memory, regulatory and stem cell-like memory CD4+ T cells with a panel that included CD45RO, CCR7, CD25, CD127, CD95 and CD27. All sorted populations exceeded 95% purity. PBMCs were separated immediately by Lymphoprep density gradient centrifugation and were stained directly, without being cultured. To minimize batch effects, samples were stained and sorted in pairs, one healthy donor with one patient per experiment. The CDR3 sequence holds 15 residues, the cysteine and phenylalanine included. CDR3 DNA is the only sequence kept; it has 45 bases, read in frame from the first base. CDR1 SGHTA and CDR2 FQGTGA are derived from the germline V gene. V loses 11 bases at its end and J loses 4 bases; junction bases beyond the gene matches: 13.

The sample taken for sequencing was naive CD4+ T cells from blood. Sample cell subset or site, as interpreted from the label and publication: true naive CD4+ T cells. The sequence is built from TRBV7-3 and TRBJ2-1, with 8 middle bases fitting TRBD2. The TCR originated in a woman aged 40 to 55 with type 1 diabetes. The sequence in DNA is TGTGCCTCACAAGCTGAAATAGCGGGGTACAATGAGCAGTTCTTC. Translated, this is CASQAEIAGYNEQFF.